The 22 T cell receptor beta chains in this list originate from one sample, sequenced in a study of blood T cell repertoires in COVID-19. The protocol was immunoSEQ multiplex PCR, while the TCRdb copy is restricted to in-frame clones and leaves out a portion. The sample has around 300,000 clones; roughly 89% are singletons. Input material: PBMCs or T cells enriched from blood (not recorded which). These receptors all stem from a woman under 40 who had recovered from COVID-19.

This chain links TRBV28 with TRBJ2-5, with D hard to call. V was trimmed by 5 bases and J by 3 bases, leaving 16 bases between them. The CDR3 runs 15 residues. Per germline, CDR1 MDHEN and CDR2 SYDVKM. The chain's CDR3 is CASSPDIRVEETQYF. The DNA for the CDR3 is TGTGCCAGCAGTCCCGATATTCGGGTAGAAGAGACCCAGTACTTC.

The chain has TRBV6-4 and TRBJ1-2; D is ambiguous. V gave up 5 bases and J gave up 7 bases, with 17 bases separating them. The V gene's germline CDR1 is MRHNA and CDR2 SNTAGT. CDR3 size: 14 residues. The DNA for the CDR3 is TGTGCCAGCAGTTCGTCAACGAGCTCCCCTGGCTACACCTTC. Its protein product is CASSSSTSSPGYTF.

The chain combines TRBV5-1 with TRBJ1-1, with TRBD1 matching 8 bases. Unmatched junction bases numbered 3, after V lost 4 bases and J lost 1 base. Germline lookup yields CDR1 SGHRS and CDR2 YFSETQ. CDR3 length: 14 residues. CDR3 protein: CASSTGTGNTEAFF. In nucleotides, the CDR3 is TGCGCCAGCAGCACTGGGACAGGGAACACTGAAGCTTTCTTT. The entire variable domain, with the rest obtained from reference TRBV5-1 and TRBJ1-1, is as follows: KAGVTQTPRYLIKTRGQQVTLSCSPISGHRSVSWYQQTPGQGLQFLFEYFSETQRNKGNFPGRFSGRQFSNSRSEMNVSTLELGDSALYLCASSTGTGNTEAFFGQGTRLTVV.

This clone was seen a single time. This chain links TRBV3-1 (or the pseudogene TRBV3-2) with TRBJ1-1, with 7 bases that match TRBD1. CDR1 and CDR2 (germline): LGHDT, YNNKEL (reference sequence). The CDR3 length is 15 residues. Trimming removed 2 bases from V and 6 bases from J; junction bases left unmatched: 9. The CDR3 sequence: CASSQFAQGISEAFF. CDR3 DNA: TGTGCCAGCAGCCAATTCGCACAGGGGATCTCTGAAGCTTTCTTT.

Only one count was recorded for this clone. CDR3 nucleotides: TGTGCCAGCAGTGCCCCGGACAGGGCTATCAATGAGCAGTTCTTC. It translates to CASSAPDRAINEQFF. The chain uses TRBV2 and TRBJ2-1; 8 bases agree with TRBD1. The CDR3 is 15 residues long. Germline V lookup: CDR1 SNHLY, CDR2 FYNNEI. With V trimmed by 4 bases and J by 6 bases, 8 bases remained unmatched.

The chain uses TRBV6-5 and TRBJ2-1, with no clear D. CDR3 size: 13 residues. Germline V CDR1 and CDR2: MNHEY, SVGAGI. With 0 bases removed from V and 9 bases from J, the gap between germline ends came to 9 bases. This chain's CDR3 is CASSYSGVSEQFF. Written as DNA, the CDR3 is TGTGCCAGCAGTTACTCAGGAGTGAGTGAGCAGTTCTTC.

The CDR3 here is CATSDGGTGRLWSYNEQFF. DNA of the CDR3: TGTGCCACCAGTGATGGCGGCACAGGGAGATTATGGTCCTACAATGAGCAGTTCTTC. V gene TRBV24-1 combines with J gene TRBJ2-1; a possible D gene is TRBD1 (6 bases). Germline V gene sequence: CDR1 KGHDR, CDR2 SFDVKD. Deletions cut 3 bases from V and 1 base from J, with 21 bases between. The CDR3 length is 19 residues.

The J gene is TRBJ2-5, the V gene TRBV5-1; D might be TRBD2 (5 bases). This CDR3 comprises 14 residues. The V end lost 8 bases, the J end lost 2 bases, and 16 bases lay between the germline ends. Germline V gives CDR1 SGHRS, CDR2 YFSETQ. The CDR3 DNA follows: TGCGCCAGTCACCTTGGCGGGCTACAAGAGACCCAGTACTTC. Translation: CASHLGGLQETQYF.

This chain links TRBV10-3 with TRBJ2-1, with TRBD2 identical over 7 bases. The CDR3 totals 18 residues. J lost 0 bases, V lost 0 bases, and 8 bases had no gene match. Germline-derived CDR1 and CDR2 are ENHRY and SYGVKD. DNA of the CDR3: TGTGCCATCAGTGAGTCGTACTTAGCGGGTACCTCCTACAATGAGCAGTTCTTC. The encoded protein is CAISESYLAGTSYNEQFF.

J is TRBJ2-3 and V is TRBV18, with D perhaps matching TRBD1 (6 bases). CDR1 is KGHSH and CDR2 is LQKENI in the germline V gene. Trimming shortened V by 5 bases and J by 6 bases, and 18 bases separated the two germline ends. This CDR3 is built from 15 residues. The CDR3 DNA follows: TGTGCCAGCTCAACAAAATGGACAGAAATGGATACGCAGTATTTT. Protein sequence: CASSTKWTEMDTQYF.

About this clone itself: The same CDR3 arises from other DNA sequences in this sample as well. The chain combines TRBV28 with TRBJ1-1, with D perhaps TRBD1 (5 bases). Trimming shortened V by 0 bases and J by 1 base, and 6 bases separated the two germline ends. Germline V CDR1 and CDR2: MDHEN, SYDVKM. The CDR3 loop spans 14 amino acids. DNA for the CDR3: TGTGCCAGCAGTTTATGGGGGGGGAACACTGAAGCTTTCTTT. This translates into CASSLWGGNTEAFF.

The chain recombines TRBV19 with TRBJ1-1; D remains unclear. CDR3 length equals 15 residues. Per the germline V gene, CDR1 is LNHDA and CDR2 is SQIVND (reference sequence). Trimming left V 2 bases short and J 1 base short, with 11 bases between. The CDR3 reads CASSIWASTNTEAFF. The DNA of the CDR3 is TGTGCCAGTAGTATATGGGCCTCAACGAACACTGAAGCTTTCTTT.

CDR3 bases: TGTGCCAGCAGCTTCACCGGAGCTAACTATGGCTACACCTTC. The encoded protein is CASSFTGANYGYTF. The V and J genes are TRBV5-8 and TRBJ1-2; D not resolved. Germline assignment: CDR1 SGHTS and CDR2 YDEGEE. The CDR3 consists of 14 residues. V shed 2 bases and J shed 0 bases, with 8 bases lying between them.

The chain links TRBV9 to TRBJ1-2; 8 positions match TRBD1. The germline V gene has CDR1 SGDLS and CDR2 YYNGEE. V was clipped by 2 bases and J by 8 bases; unmatched bases: 5. The CDR3 length is 13 residues. This CDR3 reads CASSVGTGGGYTF. CDR3 bases: TGTGCCAGCAGCGTGGGGACAGGAGGCGGCTACACCTTC.

The DNA of the CDR3 is TGTGCCAGCAGTCCCCAGGGTATGGTCCACTACGAGCAGTACTTC. Its protein is CASSPQGMVHYEQYF. V and J are TRBV27 and TRBJ2-7; possible D gene TRBD1, 5 bases. Trimming removed 5 bases at V and 3 bases at J, with 17 bases between. The CDR3 loop spans 15 amino acids. Germline V gives CDR1 MNHEY, CDR2 SMNVEV (reference sequence).

CDR3 nucleotides: TGTGCCAGCAGTGAACTAGCGGGAGGGCCCGGGGAGCTGTTTTTT. Amino acid sequence: CASSELAGGPGELFF. This chain joins TRBV2 and TRBJ2-2, with 12 bases lining up with TRBD2. Trimming cost V 2 bases and J 6 bases; bases outside gene matches: 1. The CDR3 contains 15 residues. Per the germline V gene, CDR1 is SNHLY and CDR2 is FYNNEI.

V usage is TRBV25-1 and J usage is TRBJ1-1, with D maybe TRBD1 (5 bases). The CDR3 contains 15 residues. Looked up from germline, CDR1 is MGHDK and CDR2 is SYGVNS. V lost 1 base and J lost 1, with 10 bases in between. CDR3 DNA sequence: TGTGCCAGCAGTGAATGGGGCATACCGAACACTGAAGCTTTCTTT. It specifies CASSEWGIPNTEAFF.

This rearrangement joins TRBV9 to TRBJ2-2; possibly TRBD1 for D (5 bases). This CDR3 is 19 amino acids long. Germline V lookup: CDR1 SGDLS, CDR2 YYNGEE. Deletions cut 2 bases from V and 1 base from J, with 21 bases between. CDR3 sequence reads: CASSVSLNDSPENTGELFF. The CDR3 DNA sequence: TGTGCCAGCAGCGTCTCCTTGAACGACAGCCCAGAGAACACCGGGGAGCTGTTTTTT. Full variable domain (rest looked up from reference TRBV9 and TRBJ2-2): DSGVTQTPKHLITATGQRVTLRCSPRSGDLSVYWYQQSLDQGLQFLIQYYNGEERAKGNILERFSAQQFPDLHSELNLSSLELGDSALYFCASSVSLNDSPENTGELFFGEGSRLTVL.

This clone is a singleton in its sample. V gene TRBV19 combines with J gene TRBJ1-2; a possible D gene is TRBD1 (5 bases). V was clipped by 0 bases and J by 4 bases, with 21 bases between them. This CDR3 comprises 18 residues. From germline, CDR1 is LNHDA and CDR2 SQIVND (reference sequence). The CDR3 here is CASSIDSAGMVWSYGYTF. The CDR3 DNA sequence: TGTGCCAGTAGTATAGATTCCGCAGGGATGGTGTGGAGCTATGGCTACACCTTC.

This sequence joins TRBV9 and TRBJ1-3, with D possibly TRBD1 on 5 matching bases. V dropped 2 bases and J dropped 3 bases, with 21 bases sitting between them. The CDR3 sequence is 18 residues long. Germline assignment: CDR1 SGDLS and CDR2 YYNGEE. The CDR3 nucleotides read TGTGCCAGCAGCGTGGGTCAGTCGGACGGGGGATTTGGAAACACCATATATTTT. Amino acid sequence: CASSVGQSDGGFGNTIYF. Drawing the rest from reference TRBV9 and TRBJ1-3, the complete variable domain is DSGVTQTPKHLITATGQRVTLRCSPRSGDLSVYWYQQSLDQGLQFLIQYYNGEERAKGNILERFSAQQFPDLHSELNLSSLELGDSALYFCASSVGQSDGGFGNTIYFGEGSWLTVV.

This clone was counted only a few times. V gene TRBV5-6 combines with J gene TRBJ2-7, with 7 bases lining up with TRBD2. The trim removed 5 bases at V and 6 bases at J, leaving 14 bases unmatched. Germline lookup yields CDR1 SGHDT and CDR2 YYEEEE. The CDR3 consists of 15 residues. CDR3 in DNA: TGTGCCAGCAGGGTGCAGGGAGGGCCTCACGGCGAGCAGTACTTC. Protein: CASRVQGGPHGEQYF.

The V gene is TRBV27, the J gene TRBJ1-6; TRBD1 aligns across 10 bases. V trimming: 10 bases; J trimming: 9 bases; junction bases outside the gene matches: 9. Germline V gene data show CDR1 as MNHEY and CDR2 as SMNVEV (reference sequence). The CDR3 contains 14 residues. As DNA, the CDR3 is TGTGCCACCGCAAGTCGGGACAGGGGTTCACCCCTCCACTTT. This encodes CATASRDRGSPLHF.